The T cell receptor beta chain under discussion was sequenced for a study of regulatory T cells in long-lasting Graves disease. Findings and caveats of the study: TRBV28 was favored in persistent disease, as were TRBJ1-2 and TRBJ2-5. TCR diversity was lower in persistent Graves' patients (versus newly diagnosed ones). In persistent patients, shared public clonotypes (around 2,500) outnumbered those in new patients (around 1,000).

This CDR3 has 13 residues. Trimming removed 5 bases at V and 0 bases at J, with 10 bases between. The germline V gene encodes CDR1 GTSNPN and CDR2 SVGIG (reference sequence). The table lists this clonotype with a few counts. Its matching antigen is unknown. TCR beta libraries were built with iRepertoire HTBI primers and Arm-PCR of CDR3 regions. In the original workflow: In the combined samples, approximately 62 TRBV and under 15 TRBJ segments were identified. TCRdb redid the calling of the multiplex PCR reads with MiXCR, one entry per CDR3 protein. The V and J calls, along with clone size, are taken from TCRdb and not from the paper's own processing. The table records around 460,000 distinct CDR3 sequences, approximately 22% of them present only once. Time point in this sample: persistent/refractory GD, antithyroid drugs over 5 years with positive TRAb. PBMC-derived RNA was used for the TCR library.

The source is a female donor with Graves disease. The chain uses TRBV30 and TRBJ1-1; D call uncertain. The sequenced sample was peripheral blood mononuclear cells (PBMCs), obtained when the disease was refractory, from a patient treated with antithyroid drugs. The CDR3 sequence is CAWERRMNTEAFF. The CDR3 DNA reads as TGTGCCTGGGAGCGGAGAATGAACACTGAAGCTTTCTTT.